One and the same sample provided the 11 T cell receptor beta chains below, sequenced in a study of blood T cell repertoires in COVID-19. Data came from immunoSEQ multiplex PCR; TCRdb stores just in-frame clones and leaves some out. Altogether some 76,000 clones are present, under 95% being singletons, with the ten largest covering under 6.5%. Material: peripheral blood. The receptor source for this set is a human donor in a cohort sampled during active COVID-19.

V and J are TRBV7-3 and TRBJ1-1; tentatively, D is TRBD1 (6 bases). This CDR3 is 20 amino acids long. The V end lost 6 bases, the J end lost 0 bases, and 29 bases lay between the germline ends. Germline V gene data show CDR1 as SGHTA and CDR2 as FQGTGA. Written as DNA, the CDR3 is TGTGCCAGCAGGTTGGGCGCCGACCGGGACACCCTGCCAATGAACACTGAAGCTTTCTTT. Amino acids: CASRLGADRDTLPMNTEAFF.

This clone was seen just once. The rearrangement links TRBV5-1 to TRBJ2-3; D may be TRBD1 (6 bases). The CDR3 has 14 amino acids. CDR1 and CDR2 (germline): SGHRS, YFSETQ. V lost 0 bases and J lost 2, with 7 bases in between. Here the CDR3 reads CASSLDRDTDTQYF. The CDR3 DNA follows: TGCGCCAGCAGCTTGGACAGGGACACAGATACGCAGTATTTT.

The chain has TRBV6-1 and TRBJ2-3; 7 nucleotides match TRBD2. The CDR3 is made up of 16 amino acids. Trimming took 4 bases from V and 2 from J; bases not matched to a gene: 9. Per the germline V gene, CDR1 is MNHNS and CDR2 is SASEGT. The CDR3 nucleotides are TGTGCCAGCAGTGCCCGAGGAGCGGGGTCCACAGATACGCAGTATTTT. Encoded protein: CASSARGAGSTDTQYF.

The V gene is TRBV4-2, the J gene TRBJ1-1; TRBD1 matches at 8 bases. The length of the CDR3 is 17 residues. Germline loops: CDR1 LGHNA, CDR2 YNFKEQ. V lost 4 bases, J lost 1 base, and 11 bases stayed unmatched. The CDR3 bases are TGTGCCAGCAGCCCCCCGGACAGGGTTCCCACGAACACTGAAGCTTTCTTT. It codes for CASSPPDRVPTNTEAFF.

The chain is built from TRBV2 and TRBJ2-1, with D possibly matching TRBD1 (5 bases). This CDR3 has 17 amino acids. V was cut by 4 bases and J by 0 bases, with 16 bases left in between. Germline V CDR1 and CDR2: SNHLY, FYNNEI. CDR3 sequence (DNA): TGTGCCAGCAGTGGCAAACAGCCCAGGGTCTCCTACAATGAGCAGTTCTTC. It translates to CASSGKQPRVSYNEQFF.

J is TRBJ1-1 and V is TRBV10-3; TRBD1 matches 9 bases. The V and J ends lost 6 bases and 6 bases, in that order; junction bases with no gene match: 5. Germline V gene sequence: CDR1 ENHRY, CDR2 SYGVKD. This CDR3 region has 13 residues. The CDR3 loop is CAIRLQGASEAFF. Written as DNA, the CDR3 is TGTGCCATCAGGTTACAGGGGGCATCTGAAGCTTTCTTT.

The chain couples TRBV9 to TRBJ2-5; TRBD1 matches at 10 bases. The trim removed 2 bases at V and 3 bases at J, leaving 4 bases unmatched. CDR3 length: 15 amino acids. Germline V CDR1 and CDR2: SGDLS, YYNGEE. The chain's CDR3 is CASSVAGTGEETQYF. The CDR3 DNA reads TGTGCCAGCAGCGTCGCCGGGACAGGGGAAGAGACCCAGTACTTC.

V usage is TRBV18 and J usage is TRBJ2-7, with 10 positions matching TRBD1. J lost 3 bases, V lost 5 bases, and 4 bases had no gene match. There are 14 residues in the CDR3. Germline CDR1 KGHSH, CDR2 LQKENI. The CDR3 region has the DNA TGTGCCAGCTCAAGGACAGGGGGAATCTACGAGCAGTACTTC. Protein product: CASSRTGGIYEQYF. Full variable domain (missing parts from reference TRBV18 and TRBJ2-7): NAGVMQNPRHLVRRRGQEARLRCSPMKGHSHVYWYRQLPEEGLKFMVYLQKENIIDESGMPKERFSAEFPKEGPSILRIQQVVRGDSAAYFCASSRTGGIYEQYFGPGTRLTVT.

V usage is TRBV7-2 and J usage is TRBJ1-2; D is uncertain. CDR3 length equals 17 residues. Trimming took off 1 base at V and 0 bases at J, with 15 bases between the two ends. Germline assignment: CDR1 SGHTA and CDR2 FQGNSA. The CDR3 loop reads CASSLVSSNRANYGYTF. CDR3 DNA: TGTGCCAGCAGCTTAGTCAGTTCCAACAGAGCTAACTATGGCTACACCTTC. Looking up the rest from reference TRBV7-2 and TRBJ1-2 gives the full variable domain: GAGVSQSPSNKVTEKGKDVELRCDPISGHTALYWYRQSLGQGLEFLIYFQGNSAPDKSGLPSDRFSAERTGGSVSTLTIQRTQQEDSAVYLCASSLVSSNRANYGYTFGSGTRLTVV.

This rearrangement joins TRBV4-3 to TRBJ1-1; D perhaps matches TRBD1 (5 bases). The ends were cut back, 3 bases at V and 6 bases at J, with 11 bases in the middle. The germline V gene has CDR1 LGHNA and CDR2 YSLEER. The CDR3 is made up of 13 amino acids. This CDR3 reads CASSQDGGAEAFF. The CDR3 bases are TGCGCCAGCAGCCAGGACGGGGGGGCTGAAGCTTTCTTT.

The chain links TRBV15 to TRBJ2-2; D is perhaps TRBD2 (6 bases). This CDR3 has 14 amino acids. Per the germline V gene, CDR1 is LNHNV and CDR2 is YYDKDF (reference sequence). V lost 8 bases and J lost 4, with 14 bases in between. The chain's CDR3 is CATLQRASTGELFF. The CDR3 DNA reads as TGTGCCACCCTTCAGCGGGCGTCCACCGGGGAGCTGTTTTTT.